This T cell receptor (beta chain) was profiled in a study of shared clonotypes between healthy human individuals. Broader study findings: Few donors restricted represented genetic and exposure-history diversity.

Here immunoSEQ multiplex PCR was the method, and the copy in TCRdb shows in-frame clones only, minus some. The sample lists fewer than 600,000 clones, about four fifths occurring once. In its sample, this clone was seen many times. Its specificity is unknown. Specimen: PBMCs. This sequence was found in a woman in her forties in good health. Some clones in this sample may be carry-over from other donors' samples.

The CDR3 is CASSSGTHDPNEQFF. In nucleotides, the CDR3 is TGCGCCAGCAGTTCCGGGACACACGACCCCAATGAGCAGTTCTTC. The rearrangement joins TRBV5-1 to TRBJ2-1; perhaps TRBD1 as D (6 bases). V was pared by 5 bases and J by 6 bases, with 18 bases between. This CDR3 contains 15 residues. Germline CDR1 reads SGHRS; CDR2 reads YFSETQ.